This T cell receptor (beta chain) appears in the sequencing data of a study of T cell responses to AZD1222 COVID-19 vaccine. Study results and limitations: Possibly, clonal diversity was underestimated; donors were largely white British and included more females.

This CDR3 comprises 18 residues. Produced via immunoSEQ multiplex PCR; TCRdb's table is partial and in-frame only. Of about 100,000 clones listed, around 90% are singletons. Worth noting for this clone: Antigen unknown.

This chain uses TRBV12-1 with TRBJ2-7; the D call of TRBD2 is as the table states it, not checked on the DNA. TRBV12-1 is a pseudogene. The receptor's source is an adult in good health. The starting material was peripheral blood, obtained on day 0 of AZD1222 vaccination. CDR3 loop: CASSLRGLAGGSSYEQYF. The CDR3 nucleotides are TGTGCCAGCAGCTTGAGAGGACTAGCGGGAGGAAGCTCCTACGAGCAGTACTTC.